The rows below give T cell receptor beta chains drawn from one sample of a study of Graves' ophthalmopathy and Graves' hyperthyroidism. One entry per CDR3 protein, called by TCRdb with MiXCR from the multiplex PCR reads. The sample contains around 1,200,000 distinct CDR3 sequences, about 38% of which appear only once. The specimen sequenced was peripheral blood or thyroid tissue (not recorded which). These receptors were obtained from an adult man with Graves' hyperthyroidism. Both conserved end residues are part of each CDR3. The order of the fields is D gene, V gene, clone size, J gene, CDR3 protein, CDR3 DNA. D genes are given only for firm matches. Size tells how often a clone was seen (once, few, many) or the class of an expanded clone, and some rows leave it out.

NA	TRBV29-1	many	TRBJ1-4	CSVVGRVDEKLFF	TGCAGCGTTGTTGGTAGAGTAGACGAAAAACTGTTTTTT
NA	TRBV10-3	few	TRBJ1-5	CASSDVGVVRPQHF	TGTGCCAGCAGTGACGTGGGTGTGGTACGGCCCCAGCATTTT
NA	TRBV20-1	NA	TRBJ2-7	CSADRGGMYEQYF	TGCAGTGCTGACCGGGGCGGGATGTACGAGCAGTACTTC
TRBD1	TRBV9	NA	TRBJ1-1	CASSPRGQGTEAFF	TGTGCCAGCAGCCCCAGGGGGCAGGGTACTGAAGCTTTCTTT
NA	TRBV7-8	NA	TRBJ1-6	CASSRGRDLNSPLHF	TGTGCCAGCAGCCGAGGCCGGGACTTAAATTCACCCCTCCACTTT
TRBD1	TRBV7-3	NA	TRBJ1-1	CASSSTGDGGQNTEAFF	TGTGCCAGCAGCTCGACAGGGGACGGGGGCCAGAACACTGAAGCTTTCTTT
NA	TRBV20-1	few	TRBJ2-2	CSAQRGWATGELFF	TGCAGTGCCCAAAGGGGTTGGGCCACCGGGGAGCTGTTTTTT
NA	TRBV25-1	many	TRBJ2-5	CASKEGKRNQETQYF	TGTGCCAGCAAAGAGGGTAAACGAAACCAAGAGACCCAGTACTTC
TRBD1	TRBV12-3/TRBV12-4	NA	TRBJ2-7	CASSQVTGQGEVWEQYF	TGTGCCAGCAGCCAGGTCACGGGACAGGGTGAAGTTTGGGAGCAGTACTTC
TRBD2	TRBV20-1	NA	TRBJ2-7	CSAISGNSYEQYF	TGCAGTGCCATTAGCGGGAACTCCTACGAGCAGTACTTC
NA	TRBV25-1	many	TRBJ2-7	CASSRGVAYEQYF	TGTGCCAGCAGTAGGGGGGTAGCCTACGAGCAGTACTTC
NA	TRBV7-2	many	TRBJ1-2	CASSLTLDGYGYTF	TGTGCCAGCAGCCTAACCCTGGACGGGTATGGCTACACCTTC